This passage covers 30 T cell receptor beta chains from one sample sequenced in a study of cytomegalovirus exposure and HLA in healthy donors. Sequencing used immunoSEQ multiplex PCR; TCRdb keeps in-frame clones, though not all of them. Of over 150,000 clones detected, more than 80% appear once; the ten largest clones hold over 2.5%. The sequencing input was PBMCs. The receptors derive from a woman aged 18 to 35 in good health and CMV-seropositive.

The chain couples TRBV4-1 to TRBJ1-1, with D unresolved. This CDR3 region has 15 residues. CDR1 and CDR2 (germline): MGHRA, YSYEKL. Trimming took 1 base from V and 6 from J, leaving 15 bases between them. CDR3 in amino acids: CASSQGVLGGPEAFF. In DNA form, the CDR3 reads TGCGCCAGCAGCCAAGGGGTCCTAGGAGGCCCTGAAGCTTTCTTT.

The gene calls are TRBV25-1 and TRBJ2-5; D is possibly TRBD2 (5 bases). This CDR3 has 12 residues. Trimming left V 6 bases short and J 5 bases short, with 10 bases between. Germline values: CDR1 MGHDK, CDR2 SYGVNS. CDR3 amino acids: CASSLALETQYF. DNA of the CDR3: TGTGCCAGCAGCCTAGCTTTGGAGACCCAGTACTTC.

The CDR3 is CASSPSGQGLTEAFF. Written as DNA, the CDR3 is TGTGCCAGCAGTCCCTCAGGACAGGGCTTGACTGAAGCTTTCTTT. The chain employs TRBV27 and TRBJ1-1, with TRBD1 matching 8 bases. Trimming cost V 5 bases and J 5 bases; bases outside gene matches: 10. The CDR3 totals 15 residues. Germline CDR1 and CDR2: MNHEY and SMNVEV (reference sequence).

This chain joins TRBV4-1 and TRBJ1-2; 8 nucleotides match TRBD1. Germline trimming cut 2 bases from V and 7 bases from J; bases unmatched to any gene: 9. This CDR3 has 15 residues. CDR1 and CDR2 (germline): MGHRA, YSYEKL. In DNA form, the CDR3 reads TGCGCCAGCAGCCAAAGTACGCAGGGGGCTGGTGGCTACACCTTC. Protein sequence: CASSQSTQGAGGYTF.

The chain links TRBV2 to TRBJ2-5, with 7 bases matching TRBD1. The trim removed 3 bases at V and 5 bases at J, leaving 6 bases unmatched. CDR3 length equals 14 residues. Germline CDR1 and CDR2: SNHLY and FYNNEI. This CDR3 reads CASSERGRDETQYF. The CDR3 nucleotides are TGTGCCAGCAGTGAGAGGGGGCGCGATGAGACCCAGTACTTC.

This CDR3 reads CASSLAASGVGSSYEQYF. The CDR3 region has the DNA TGTGCCAGCAGCTTAGCGGCTAGCGGGGTAGGGAGCTCCTACGAGCAGTACTTC. V is TRBV7-2 and J is TRBJ2-7, with 9 bases that match TRBD2. The CDR3 spans 18 residues. Losses at the gene ends were 0 bases for V and 0 bases for J; bases not matched to a gene: 9. Germline values: CDR1 SGHTA, CDR2 FQGNSA. The full variable domain, in which reference TRBV7-2 and TRBJ2-7 provide the parts outside the CDR3, is GAGVSQSPSNKVTEKGKDVELRCDPISGHTALYWYRQSLGQGLEFLIYFQGNSAPDKSGLPSDRFSAERTGGSVSTLTIQRTQQEDSAVYLCASSLAASGVGSSYEQYFGPGTRLTVT.

This sequence joins TRBV5-5 and TRBJ1-2, with D unclear. The V gene lost 0 bases and the J gene lost 10 bases, with 7 bases spanning the gap. CDR1 is SGHKS and CDR2 is YYEKEE in the germline V gene (reference sequence). The CDR3 length is 11 residues. This CDR3 is CASSLAEDYTF. CDR3 nucleotides: TGTGCCAGCAGCTTGGCGGAGGACTACACCTTC.

This chain joins TRBV4-1 and TRBJ2-2, with 9 bases aligning to TRBD1. The V gene end was trimmed by 4 bases and the J gene end by 5 bases; junction bases not matched to a gene: 8. The CDR3 has 16 residues. CDR1 MGHRA and CDR2 YSYEKL come from the germline V gene. CDR3 amino acids: CASSLPGQGVTGELFF. Here the CDR3 DNA reads TGCGCCAGCAGCCTTCCGGGACAGGGAGTTACCGGGGAGCTGTTTTTT.

The chain links TRBV28 to TRBJ2-3, with a weak D call TRBD2 (6 bases). CDR3 length: 14 residues. Germline CDR1 is MDHEN and CDR2 is SYDVKM. The V gene lost 9 bases and the J gene lost 4 bases, with 17 bases spanning the gap. The CDR3 sequence: CASQEGGIADTQYF. In DNA, the CDR3 is TGTGCCAGTCAGGAGGGTGGGATCGCAGATACGCAGTATTTT.

The rearrangement links TRBV2 to TRBJ2-2; 8 positions agree with TRBD2. CDR1 SNHLY and CDR2 FYNNEI come from the germline V gene. Trimming took 2 bases from V and 6 from J; bases not matched to a gene: 8. This CDR3 region has 16 residues. The DNA of the CDR3 is TGTGCCAGCAGTGAACCGCGGGAGGAGGAGGCCGGGGAGCTGTTTTTT. It yields the protein CASSEPREEEAGELFF.

The chain recombines TRBV6-6 with TRBJ1-5, with a tentative D call TRBD1 (6 bases). The V and J ends lost 5 bases and 2 bases respectively, with 16 bases between them. The CDR3 spans 16 residues. Per the germline V gene, CDR1 is MNHNY and CDR2 is SVGAGI (reference sequence). This CDR3 is CASSRSGTRGNQPQHF. The CDR3 DNA reads TGTGCCAGCAGTCGATCCGGGACACGGGGCAATCAGCCCCAGCATTTT.

The chain is built from TRBV6-5 and TRBJ1-5; D is possibly TRBD1 (6 bases). Germline V gene data show CDR1 as MNHEY and CDR2 as SVGAGI. The CDR3 has 14 residues. Trimming shortened V by 6 bases and J by 0 bases, and 9 bases separated the two germline ends. CDR3 sequence: CASRGGNSNQPQHF. The CDR3, as DNA: TGTGCCAGCAGAGGGGGTAATAGCAATCAGCCCCAGCATTTT.

The V call is TRBV7-6, the J call TRBJ2-3; TRBD2 agrees at 8 bases. In germline, CDR1 is SGHVS, CDR2 FNYEAQ. This CDR3 contains 16 residues. With 4 bases clipped from V and 2 bases from J, the junction kept 8 bases outside the gene matches. CDR3 DNA: TGTGCCAGCAGCTCGCAACTAGCGGTTAACACAGATACGCAGTATTTT. This encodes CASSSQLAVNTDTQYF.

This chain uses TRBV6-4 with TRBJ1-5, with a weak D call TRBD1 (5 bases). V shed 7 bases and J shed 7 bases, with 20 bases lying between them. Germline CDR1 reads MRHNA; CDR2 reads SNTAGT. The CDR3 length is 15 residues. The DNA of the CDR3 is TGTGCCAGCACGCCCTCCGGGGGGGTCGGGCAGCCCCAGCATTTT. Its protein product is CASTPSGGVGQPQHF.

The sample holds one count of this clone. CDR3 bases: TGCAGCGTTGAAGAGGGGGAGGGGTTCTACGAGCAGTACTTC. It specifies CSVEEGEGFYEQYF. J is TRBJ2-7 and V is TRBV29-1, with 7 bases fitting TRBD2. CDR1 and CDR2 (germline): SQVTM, ANQGSEA. V lost 0 bases, J lost 3 bases, and 5 bases stayed unmatched. The CDR3 totals 14 residues.

The rearrangement joins TRBV9 to TRBJ2-2; TRBD2 matches 7 bases. Trimming removed 1 base from V and 4 bases from J; junction bases left unmatched: 10. Germline V gene lookup returns CDR1 SGDLS and CDR2 YYNGEE. This CDR3 comprises 17 residues. The CDR3 bases are TGTGCCAGCAGCGTAACTGCGGGAGTAAGGGGCACCGGGGAGCTGTTTTTT. Amino acid sequence: CASSVTAGVRGTGELFF.

The gene calls are TRBV5-1 and TRBJ2-5, with a weak D call TRBD1 (6 bases). This CDR3 is 13 amino acids long. V lost 3 bases and J lost 3, with 9 bases in between. CDR1 is SGHRS, CDR2 YFSETQ, per germline. The CDR3 sequence: CASSWRTEETQYF. The CDR3, as DNA: TGCGCCAGCAGCTGGAGGACAGAAGAGACCCAGTACTTC.

CDR3 sequence reads: CASSDRPGAQYF. In DNA, the CDR3 is TGTGCCAGCAGTGATCGGCCCGGGGCCCAGTACTTC. This sequence joins TRBV6-1 and TRBJ2-5, with a tentative D call TRBD2 (5 bases). Germline lookup yields CDR1 MNHNS and CDR2 SASEGT. This CDR3 is 12 amino acids long. The V end was cut by 3 bases, the J end by 9 bases, with 11 bases between.

The chain couples TRBV4-1 to TRBJ2-7; TRBD2 matches at 9 bases. J gave up 0 bases and V 4 bases, and 10 bases lay outside the gene matches. This CDR3 comprises 17 residues. Per the germline V gene, CDR1 is MGHRA and CDR2 is YSYEKL. The CDR3 here is CASSPGGGTSISYEQYF. The CDR3 region has the DNA TGCGCCAGCAGCCCCGGAGGGGGGACTAGCATCTCCTACGAGCAGTACTTC.

This chain connects TRBV11-3 to TRBJ1-1; D unclear. Germline loops: CDR1 SGHNT, CDR2 YENEEA. This CDR3 spans 14 amino acids. V was clipped by 1 base and J by 4 bases, with 10 bases between them. Here the CDR3 DNA reads TGTGCCAGCAGCTTAGTTTCCGGGAGCACTGAAGCTTTCTTT. Amino acids: CASSLVSGSTEAFF.

CDR3 in DNA: TGTGCCAGCAGCTTGGGACAGGGGCTGAACTATGGCTACACCTTC. Residues: CASSLGQGLNYGYTF. The J gene is TRBJ1-2, the V gene TRBV5-6, with 8 nucleotides matching TRBD1. V shed 0 bases and J 2 bases; nucleotides not matched to a gene: 3. This CDR3 comprises 15 residues. Germline V gene sequence: CDR1 SGHDT, CDR2 YYEEEE.

This sequence joins TRBV9 and TRBJ2-2; D remains ambiguous. Trimming cost V 3 bases and J 7 bases, with 13 bases left between them. The CDR3 covers 14 residues. Germline CDR1 reads SGDLS; CDR2 reads YYNGEE. In nucleotides, the CDR3 is TGTGCCAGCAGCGACGGGTCCTTGGGCGGGGAGCTGTTTTTT. It translates to CASSDGSLGGELFF.

V usage is TRBV5-6 and J usage is TRBJ2-7, with 9 bases aligning to TRBD1. With 0 bases clipped from V and 6 bases from J, the junction kept 7 bases outside the gene matches. This CDR3 contains 15 residues. The germline CDR1 and CDR2 sequences are SGHDT and YYEEEE. The CDR3 sequence: CASSLVRDREGEQYF. The CDR3 DNA sequence: TGTGCCAGCAGCTTGGTTCGGGACAGGGAGGGCGAGCAGTACTTC.

The V and J genes are TRBV7-9 and TRBJ2-3; a possible D gene is TRBD2 (7 bases). CDR1 and CDR2 (germline): SEHNR, FQNEAQ (reference sequence). Trimming cost V 2 bases and J 0 bases, with 18 bases left between them. This CDR3 spans 18 amino acids. CDR3 residues: CASSLWRGREKSTDTQYF. In DNA form, the CDR3 reads TGTGCCAGCAGCTTATGGCGGGGGCGGGAGAAGAGCACAGATACGCAGTATTTT.

This rearrangement joins TRBV18 to TRBJ1-4, with D maybe TRBD1 (6 bases). Trimming left V 6 bases short and J 4 bases short, with 18 bases between. The CDR3 totals 16 residues. CDR1 and CDR2 (germline): KGHSH, LQKENI. CDR3 DNA sequence: TGTGCCAGCTCTCGAACCCGGGACACACGTAATGAAAAACTGTTTTTT. Residues: CASSRTRDTRNEKLFF.

This sequence joins TRBV30 and TRBJ2-2; 11 nucleotides agree with TRBD1. There are 14 residues in the CDR3. Germline V gene lookup returns CDR1 GTSNPN and CDR2 SVGIG (reference sequence). J lost 6 bases, V lost 5 bases, and 5 bases had no gene match. The CDR3 protein is CAWGTGGGAGELFF. CDR3 sequence (DNA): TGTGCCTGGGGGACAGGGGGGGGCGCCGGGGAGCTGTTTTTT.

The chain has TRBV2 and TRBJ1-1, with D possibly being TRBD1 (6 bases). CDR1 is SNHLY and CDR2 is FYNNEI in the germline V gene. The CDR3 loop spans 12 amino acids. Trimming took off 5 bases at V and 8 bases at J, with 12 bases between the two ends. CDR3 region: CASSKTGSEAFF. The CDR3 DNA is TGTGCCAGCAGTAAAACAGGGAGCGAAGCTTTCTTT.

This clone was picked up one time. The V and J genes are TRBV5-1 and TRBJ2-1; possible D gene TRBD1, 6 bases. This CDR3 has 15 residues. The germline V gene encodes CDR1 SGHRS and CDR2 YFSETQ. Trimming removed 4 bases at V and 2 bases at J, with 13 bases between. The CDR3 loop is CASSLGEGAYNEQFF. CDR3 DNA: TGCGCCAGCAGCCTAGGAGAGGGGGCCTACAATGAGCAGTTCTTC.

In its sample, this clone was seen once. The chain carries TRBV30 and TRBJ2-7; the match to TRBD2 covers 9 bases. The CDR3 length is 13 residues. Germline V gene data show CDR1 as GTSNPN and CDR2 as SVGIG (reference sequence). V lost 3 bases and J lost 6; bases outside the gene matches: 6. The CDR3 bases are TGTGCCTGGAGACCCCCACTAGCGGGCGAGCAGTACTTC. Its protein is CAWRPPLAGEQYF.

V is TRBV5-4 and J is TRBJ1-1, with D possibly being TRBD1 (5 bases). CDR1 is SGHNT, CDR2 YYREEE, per germline (reference sequence). The CDR3 is made up of 14 amino acids. V lost 10 bases, J lost 5 bases, and 21 bases lay in between. CDR3 DNA: TGTGCCGGCCATAGGGGAGGGGTGGGTACTGAAGCTTTCTTT. It translates to CAGHRGGVGTEAFF.